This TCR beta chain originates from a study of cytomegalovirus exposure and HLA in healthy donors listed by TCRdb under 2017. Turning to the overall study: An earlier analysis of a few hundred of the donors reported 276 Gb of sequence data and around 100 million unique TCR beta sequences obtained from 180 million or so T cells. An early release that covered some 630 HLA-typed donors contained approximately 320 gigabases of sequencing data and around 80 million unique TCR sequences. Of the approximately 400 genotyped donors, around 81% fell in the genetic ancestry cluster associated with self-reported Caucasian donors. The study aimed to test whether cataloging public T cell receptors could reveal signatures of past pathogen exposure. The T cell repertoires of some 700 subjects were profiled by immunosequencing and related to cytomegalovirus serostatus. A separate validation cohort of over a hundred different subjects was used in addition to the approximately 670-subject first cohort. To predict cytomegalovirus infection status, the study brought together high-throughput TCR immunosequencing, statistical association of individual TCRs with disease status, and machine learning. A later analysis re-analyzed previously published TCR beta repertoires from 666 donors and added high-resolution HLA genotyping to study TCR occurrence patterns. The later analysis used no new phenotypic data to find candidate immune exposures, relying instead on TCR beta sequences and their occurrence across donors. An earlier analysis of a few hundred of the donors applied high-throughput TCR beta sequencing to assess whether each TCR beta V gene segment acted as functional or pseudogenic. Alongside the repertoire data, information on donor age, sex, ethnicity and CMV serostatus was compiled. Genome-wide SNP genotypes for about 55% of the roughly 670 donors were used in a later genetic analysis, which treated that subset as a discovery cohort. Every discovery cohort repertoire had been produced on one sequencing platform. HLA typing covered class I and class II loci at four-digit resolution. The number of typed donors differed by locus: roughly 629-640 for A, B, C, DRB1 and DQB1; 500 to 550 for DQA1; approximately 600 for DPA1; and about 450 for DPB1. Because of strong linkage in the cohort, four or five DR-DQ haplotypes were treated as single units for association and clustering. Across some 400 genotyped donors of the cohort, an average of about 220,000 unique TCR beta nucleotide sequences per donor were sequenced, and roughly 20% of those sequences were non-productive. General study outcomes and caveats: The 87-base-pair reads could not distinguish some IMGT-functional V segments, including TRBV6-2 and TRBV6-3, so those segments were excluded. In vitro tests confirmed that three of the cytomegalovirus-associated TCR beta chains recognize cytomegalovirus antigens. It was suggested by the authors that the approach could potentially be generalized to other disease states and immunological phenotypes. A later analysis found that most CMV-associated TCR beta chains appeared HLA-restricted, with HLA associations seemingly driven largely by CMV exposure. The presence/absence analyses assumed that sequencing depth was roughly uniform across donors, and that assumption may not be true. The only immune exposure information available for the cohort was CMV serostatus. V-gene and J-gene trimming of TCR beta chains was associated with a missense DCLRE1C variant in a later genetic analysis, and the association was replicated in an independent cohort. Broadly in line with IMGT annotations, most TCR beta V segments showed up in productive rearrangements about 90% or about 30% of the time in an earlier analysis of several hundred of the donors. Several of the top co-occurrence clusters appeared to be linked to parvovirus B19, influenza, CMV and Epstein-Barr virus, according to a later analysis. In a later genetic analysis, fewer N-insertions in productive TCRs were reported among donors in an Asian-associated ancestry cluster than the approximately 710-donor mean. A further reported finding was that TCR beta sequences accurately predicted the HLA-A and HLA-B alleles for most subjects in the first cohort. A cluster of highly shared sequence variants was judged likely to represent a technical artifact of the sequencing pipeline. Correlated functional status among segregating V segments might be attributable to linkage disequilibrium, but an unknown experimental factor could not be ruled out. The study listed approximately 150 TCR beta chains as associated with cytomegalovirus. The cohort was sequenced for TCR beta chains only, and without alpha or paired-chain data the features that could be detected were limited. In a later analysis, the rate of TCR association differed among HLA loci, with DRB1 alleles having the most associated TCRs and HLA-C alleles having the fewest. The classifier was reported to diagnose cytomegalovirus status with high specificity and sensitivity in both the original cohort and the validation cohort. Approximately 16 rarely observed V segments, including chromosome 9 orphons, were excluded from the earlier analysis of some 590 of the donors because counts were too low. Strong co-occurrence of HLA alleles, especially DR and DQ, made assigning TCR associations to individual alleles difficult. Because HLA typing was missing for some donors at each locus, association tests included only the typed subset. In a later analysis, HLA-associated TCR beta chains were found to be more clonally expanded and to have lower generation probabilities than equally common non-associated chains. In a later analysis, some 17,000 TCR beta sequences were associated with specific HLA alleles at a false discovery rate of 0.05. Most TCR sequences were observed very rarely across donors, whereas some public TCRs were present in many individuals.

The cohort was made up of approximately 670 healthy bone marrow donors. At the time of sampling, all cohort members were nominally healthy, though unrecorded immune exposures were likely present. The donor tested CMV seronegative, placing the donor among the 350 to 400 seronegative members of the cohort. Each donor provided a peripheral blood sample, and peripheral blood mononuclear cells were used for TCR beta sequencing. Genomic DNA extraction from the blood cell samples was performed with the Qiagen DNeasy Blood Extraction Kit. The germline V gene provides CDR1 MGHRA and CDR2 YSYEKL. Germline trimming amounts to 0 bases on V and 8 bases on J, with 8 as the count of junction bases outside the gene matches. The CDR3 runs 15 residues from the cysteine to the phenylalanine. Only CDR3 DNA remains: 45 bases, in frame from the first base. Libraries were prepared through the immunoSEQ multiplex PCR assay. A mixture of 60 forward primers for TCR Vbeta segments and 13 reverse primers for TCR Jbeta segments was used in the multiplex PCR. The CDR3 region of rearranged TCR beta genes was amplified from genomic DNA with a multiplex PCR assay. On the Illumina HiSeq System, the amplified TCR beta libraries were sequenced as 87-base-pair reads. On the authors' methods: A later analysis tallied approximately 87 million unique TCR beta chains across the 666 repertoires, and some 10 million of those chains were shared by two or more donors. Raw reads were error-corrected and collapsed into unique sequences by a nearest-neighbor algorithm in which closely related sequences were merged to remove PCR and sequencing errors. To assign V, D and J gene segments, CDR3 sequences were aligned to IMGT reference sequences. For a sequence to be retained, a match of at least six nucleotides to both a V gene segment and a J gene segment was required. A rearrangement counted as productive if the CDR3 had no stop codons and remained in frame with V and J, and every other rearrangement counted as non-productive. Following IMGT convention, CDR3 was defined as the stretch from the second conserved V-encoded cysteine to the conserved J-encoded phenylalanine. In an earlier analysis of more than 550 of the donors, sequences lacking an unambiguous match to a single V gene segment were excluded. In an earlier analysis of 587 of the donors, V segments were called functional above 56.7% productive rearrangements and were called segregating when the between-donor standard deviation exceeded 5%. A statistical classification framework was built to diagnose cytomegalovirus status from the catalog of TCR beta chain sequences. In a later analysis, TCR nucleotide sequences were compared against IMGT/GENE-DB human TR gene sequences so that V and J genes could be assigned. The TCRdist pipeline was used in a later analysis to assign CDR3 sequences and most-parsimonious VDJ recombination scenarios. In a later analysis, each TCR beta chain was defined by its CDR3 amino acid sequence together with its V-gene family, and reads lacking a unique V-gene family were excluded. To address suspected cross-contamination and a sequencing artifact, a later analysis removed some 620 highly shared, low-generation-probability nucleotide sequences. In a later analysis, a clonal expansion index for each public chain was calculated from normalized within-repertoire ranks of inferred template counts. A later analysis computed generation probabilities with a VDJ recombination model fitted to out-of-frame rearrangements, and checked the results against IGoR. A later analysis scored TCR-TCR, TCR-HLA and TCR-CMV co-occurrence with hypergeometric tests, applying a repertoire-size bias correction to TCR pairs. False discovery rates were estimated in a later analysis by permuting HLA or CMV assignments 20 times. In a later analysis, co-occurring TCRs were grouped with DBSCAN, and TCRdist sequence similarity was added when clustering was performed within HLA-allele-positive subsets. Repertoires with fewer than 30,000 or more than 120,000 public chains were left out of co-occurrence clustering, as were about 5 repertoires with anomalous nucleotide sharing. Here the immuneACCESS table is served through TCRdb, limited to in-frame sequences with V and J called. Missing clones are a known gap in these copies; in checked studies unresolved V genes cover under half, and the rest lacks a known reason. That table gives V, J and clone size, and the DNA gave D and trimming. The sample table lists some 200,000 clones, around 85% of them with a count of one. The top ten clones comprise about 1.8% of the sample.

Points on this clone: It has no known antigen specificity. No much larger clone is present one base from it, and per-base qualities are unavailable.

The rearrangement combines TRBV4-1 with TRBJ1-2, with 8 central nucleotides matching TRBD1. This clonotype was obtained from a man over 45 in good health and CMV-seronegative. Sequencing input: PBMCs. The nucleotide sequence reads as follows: TGCGCCAGCAGCCAAGACAGGGGGCAGATTCGAGGCTACACCTTC. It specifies CASSQDRGQIRGYTF.